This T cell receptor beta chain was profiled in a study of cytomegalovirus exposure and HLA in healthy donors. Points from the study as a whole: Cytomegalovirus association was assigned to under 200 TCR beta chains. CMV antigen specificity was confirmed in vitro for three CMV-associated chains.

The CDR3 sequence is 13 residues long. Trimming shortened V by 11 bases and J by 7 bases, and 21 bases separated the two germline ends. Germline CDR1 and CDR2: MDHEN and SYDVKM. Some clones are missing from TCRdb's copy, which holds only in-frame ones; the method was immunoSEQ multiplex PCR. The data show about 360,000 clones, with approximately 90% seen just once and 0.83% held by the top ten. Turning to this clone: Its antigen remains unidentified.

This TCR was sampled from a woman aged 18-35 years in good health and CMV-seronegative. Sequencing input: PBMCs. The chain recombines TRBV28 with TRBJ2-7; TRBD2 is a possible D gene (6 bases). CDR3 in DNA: TGTGCCTCCCAGGGCCGCGGGGCGATTGAGCAGTACTTC. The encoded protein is CASQGRGAIEQYF.